This T cell receptor beta chain is from a study of blood T cells in healthy people across ages. V lost 4 bases, J lost 4 bases, and 10 bases lay in between. The CDR3 contains 12 residues. Germline V gene sequence: CDR1 DFQATT, CDR2 SNEGSKA (reference sequence). PCR was performed a second time for about 7 to 11 cycles using a sample-barcoded 5' primer and a J-beta primer mix. TCRdb analysed the 5' RACE reads with MiXCR anew, one entry per CDR3 protein. The sample yields some 1.4 million distinct CDR3 sequences, about 43% seen once. The sequence came from a woman between 18 and 30 years old in good health. The sequenced sample was blood. The V and J genes are TRBV20-1 and TRBJ1-2; possibly TRBD1 for D (5 bases). CDR3 nucleotides: TGCAGTGCTACGGCAGGGAGCTATGGCTACACCTTC. This sequence encodes CSATAGSYGYTF.